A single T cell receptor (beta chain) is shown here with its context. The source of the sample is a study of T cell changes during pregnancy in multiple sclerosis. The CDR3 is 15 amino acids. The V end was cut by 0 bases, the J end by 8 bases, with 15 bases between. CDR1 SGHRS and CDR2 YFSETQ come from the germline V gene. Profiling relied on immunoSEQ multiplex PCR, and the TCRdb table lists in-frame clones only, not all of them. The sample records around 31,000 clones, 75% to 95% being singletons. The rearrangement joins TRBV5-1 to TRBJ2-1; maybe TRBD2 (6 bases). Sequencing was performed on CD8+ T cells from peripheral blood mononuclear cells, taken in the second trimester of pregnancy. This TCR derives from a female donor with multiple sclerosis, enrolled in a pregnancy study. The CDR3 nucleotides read TGCGCCAGCAGCTTGGGCGGGGATCTCTTGGATGAGCAGTTCTTC. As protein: CASSLGGDLLDEQFF.